This is a list of T cell receptor beta chains from one sample in a study of blood T cells in healthy people across ages. In TCRdb, the 5' RACE reads were re-called with MiXCR into one record per CDR3 protein. The table has 1.5 million to 2 million distinct CDR3 sequences, 49% seen once. The sequenced material came from blood. The receptors were gathered from a woman between 35 and 50 years old in good health. Both conserved end residues are part of each CDR3. A D gene is named only where the DNA matches it firmly. The size of a clone is reported for some rows only, either as once, few or many, or as a class for expanded clones.

clone size	V gene	D gene	J gene	CDR3 protein	CDR3 DNA
NA	TRBV12-3/TRBV12-4	TRBD2	TRBJ2-3	CASRPGLAGGADTQYF	TGTGCCAGCCGGCCGGGACTAGCGGGAGGAGCAGATACGCAGTATTTT
NA	TRBV4-3	NA	TRBJ2-1	CASSHFIRPRSYKEQFF	TGCGCCAGCAGCCACTTTATTCGGCCCCGCTCCTACAAGGAGCAGTTCTTC
NA	TRBV6-6	TRBD2	TRBJ2-3	CASSRNLPSGGTDTQYF	TGTGCCAGCAGCCGAAACCTTCCTAGCGGGGGGACAGATACGCAGTATTTT
few	TRBV29-1	TRBD1	TRBJ1-2	CSVPTGASEGYTF	TGCAGCGTCCCTACAGGGGCCTCAGAGGGCTACACCTTC
NA	TRBV13	TRBD2	TRBJ2-5	CASSLGRAGVETQYF	TGTGCCAGCAGCTTGGGACGAGCGGGGGTTGAGACCCAGTACTTC
NA	TRBV7-2	TRBD2	TRBJ2-1	CASSSGLAGGLNEQFF	TGTGCCAGCAGCTCGGGACTAGCGGGGGGGCTCAATGAGCAGTTCTTC
NA	TRBV4-3	NA	TRBJ2-3	CASSQDRARMGDTQYF	TGCGCCAGCAGCCAAGACAGGGCTAGAATGGGTGATACGCAGTATTTT
NA	TRBV4-3	NA	TRBJ2-7	CASSQATDSYEQYF	TGCGCCAGCAGCCAAGCGACGGATTCCTACGAGCAGTACTTC
NA	TRBV12-5	TRBD1	TRBJ1-1	CASGVQGAVTEAFF	TGTGCTAGTGGTGTACAGGGGGCGGTCACTGAAGCTTTCTTT
NA	TRBV9	NA	TRBJ1-2	CASSVGPTGEGYTF	TGTGCCAGCAGCGTAGGGCCCACGGGGGAGGGCTACACCTTC
NA	TRBV27	TRBD2	TRBJ2-7	CASSPGLVSHEQYF	TGTGCCAGCAGTCCCGGACTAGTTTCCCACGAGCAGTACTTC
NA	TRBV12-3/TRBV12-4	NA	TRBJ2-1	CASSTGRFNEQFF	TGTGCCAGCAGCACGGGACGCTTCAATGAGCAGTTCTTC
NA	TRBV18	NA	TRBJ1-4	CASSSTGFAGEKLFF	TGTGCCAGCTCATCCACCGGGTTCGCGGGTGAAAAACTGTTTTTT
NA	TRBV4-2	TRBD1	TRBJ2-3	CASSQDRGQGTDTQYF	TGTGCCAGCAGCCAAGATCGTGGACAGGGCACAGATACGCAGTATTTT
NA	TRBV7-8	TRBD1	TRBJ2-3	CAVGDRVWNTQYF	TGTGCCGTAGGGGACAGGGTGTGGAATACGCAGTATTTT
NA	TRBV3-1	TRBD1	TRBJ2-7	CASSQDGTGVGSYEQYF	TGTGCCAGCAGCCAAGACGGGACAGGAGTCGGCTCCTACGAGCAGTACTTC